Given below is one T cell receptor (beta chain) in context. The data were taken from a study of CD8 T cells in Susac syndrome. The authors reverse transcribed roughly 0.5 to 1 ug RNA with random hexamers. MiXCR, applied by TCRdb to the immunoSEQ multiplex PCR reads, yields one record per CDR3 protein. The top ten hold around 0.22% of the sample, which has approximately 130,000 distinct CDR3 sequences, 90% to 95% seen once. Germline V CDR1 and CDR2: MNHEY, SMNVEV (reference sequence). The length of the CDR3 is 16 residues. Trimming removed 3 bases from V and 0 bases from J, with 11 bases in between. Material for sequencing was CD8+ T cells from PBMCs. The TCR sequence derives from a human donor with multiple sclerosis. The chain employs TRBV27 and TRBJ1-4, with D hard to call. The CDR3 nucleotides are TGTGCCAGCAGTTTTACGCTGGGCGCAACTAATGAAAAACTGTTTTTT. Translating gives CASSFTLGATNEKLFF.